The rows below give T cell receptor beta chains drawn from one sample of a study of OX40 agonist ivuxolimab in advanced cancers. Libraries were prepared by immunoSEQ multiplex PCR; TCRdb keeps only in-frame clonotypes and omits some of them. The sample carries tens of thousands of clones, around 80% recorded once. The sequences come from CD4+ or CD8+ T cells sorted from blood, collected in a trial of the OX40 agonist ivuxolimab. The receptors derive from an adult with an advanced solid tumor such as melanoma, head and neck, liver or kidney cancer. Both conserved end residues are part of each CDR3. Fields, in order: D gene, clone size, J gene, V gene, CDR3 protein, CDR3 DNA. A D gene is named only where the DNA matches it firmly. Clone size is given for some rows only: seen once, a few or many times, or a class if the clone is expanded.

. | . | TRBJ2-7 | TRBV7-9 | CASSLGPSSYEQYF | TGTGCCAGCAGCTTAGGTCCCAGCTCCTACGAGCAGTACTTC
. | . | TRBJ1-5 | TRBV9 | CASSVVAGQGPQHF | TGTGCCAGCAGCGTAGTTGCAGGCCAGGGGCCCCAGCATTTT
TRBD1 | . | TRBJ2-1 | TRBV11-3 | CASSSNDREMIF | TGTGCCAGCAGCTCGAATGACAGGGAAATGATCTTC
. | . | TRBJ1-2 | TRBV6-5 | CASSTILVGENGYTF | TGTGCCAGCAGCACTATCCTGGTGGGGGAGAATGGCTACACCTTC
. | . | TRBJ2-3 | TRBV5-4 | CASSLDGNTQYF | TGTGCCAGCAGCTTGGATGGCAATACGCAGTATTTT
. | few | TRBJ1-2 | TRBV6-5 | CASSSTAVNYGYTF | TGTGCCAGCAGTTCGACGGCAGTTAACTATGGCTACACCTTC
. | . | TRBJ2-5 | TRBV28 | CASTPIGLGEETQYF | TGTGCCAGCACCCCAATAGGGCTAGGGGAAGAGACCCAGTACTTC
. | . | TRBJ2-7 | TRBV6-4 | CASSDSQGSYEQYF | TGTGCCAGCAGTGACTCACAGGGTAGCTACGAGCAGTACTTC
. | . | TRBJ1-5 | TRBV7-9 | CASSLEGLGNQPQHF | TGTGCCAGCAGCTTAGAGGGGTTAGGCAATCAGCCCCAGCATTTT
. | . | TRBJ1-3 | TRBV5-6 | CASSLSGDRPGNTIYF | TGTGCCAGCAGCTTGTCAGGGGATCGGCCTGGAAACACCATATATTTT
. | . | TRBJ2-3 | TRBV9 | CASSVSDTDTQYF | TGTGCCAGCAGCGTATCCGATACAGATACGCAGTATTTT
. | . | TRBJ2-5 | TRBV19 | CASSRAGYETQYF | TGTGCCAGTAGTAGGGCCGGGTATGAGACCCAGTACTTC
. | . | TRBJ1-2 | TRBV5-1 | CASSPMTGLYGYTF | TGCGCCAGCAGCCCAATGACAGGCCTGTATGGCTACACCTTC
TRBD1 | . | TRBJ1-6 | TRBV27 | CATSRQGGYSPLHF | TGTGCCACTTCTAGACAGGGAGGATATTCACCCCTCCACTTT
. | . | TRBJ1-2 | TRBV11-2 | CASSSRTTPTNYGYTF | TGTGCCAGCAGTTCTAGGACAACCCCCACTAACTATGGCTACACCTTC
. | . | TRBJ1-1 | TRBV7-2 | CASRLQGYTEAFF | TGTGCCAGCAGATTGCAGGGGTACACTGAAGCTTTCTTT
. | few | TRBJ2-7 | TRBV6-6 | CASSEGRIYEQYF | TGTGCCAGCAGCGAGGGCAGGATCTACGAGCAGTACTTC
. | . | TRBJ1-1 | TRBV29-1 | CSVEVQGTGTEAFF | TGCAGCGTTGAGGTGCAGGGTACCGGCACTGAAGCTTTCTTT
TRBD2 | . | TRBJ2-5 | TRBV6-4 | CASARTSGVRETQYF | TGTGCCAGCGCCCGGACTAGCGGGGTGAGGGAGACCCAGTACTTC
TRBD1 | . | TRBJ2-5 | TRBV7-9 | CASTGDRGLQETQYF | TGTGCCAGCACCGGAGACAGGGGGTTACAAGAGACCCAGTACTTC
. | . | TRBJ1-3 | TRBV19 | CASSSGTGNTIYF | TGTGCCAGTAGTTCCGGGACTGGAAACACCATATATTTT
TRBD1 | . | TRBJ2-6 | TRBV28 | CASRGTDLFSGANVLTF | TGTGCCAGCAGAGGGACAGACCTATTCTCTGGGGCCAACGTCCTGACTTTC
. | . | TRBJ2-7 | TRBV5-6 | CASRPTGPDSYEQYF | TGTGCCAGCAGACCCACTGGGCCGGACTCCTACGAGCAGTACTTC
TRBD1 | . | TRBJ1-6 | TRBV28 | CASSLGTGGTERSPLHF | TGTGCCAGCAGTTTAGGGACAGGGGGCACCGAGCGGTCACCCCTCCACTTT
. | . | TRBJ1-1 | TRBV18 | CASSPSSVGTEAFF | TGTGCCAGCTCACCATCAAGTGTAGGCACTGAAGCTTTCTTT
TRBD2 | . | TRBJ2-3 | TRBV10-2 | CASSESLGLAGGTDTQYF | TGCGCCAGCAGTGAGTCGCTCGGGCTAGCGGGGGGAACAGATACGCAGTATTTT
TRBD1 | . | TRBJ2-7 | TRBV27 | CASSLFIGQGAGEQYF | TGTGCCAGCAGTTTATTCATCGGACAGGGTGCAGGCGAGCAGTACTTC
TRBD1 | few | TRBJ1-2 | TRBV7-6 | CASSLGTGRAYGYTF | TGTGCCAGCAGCTTAGGGACAGGACGGGCTTATGGCTACACCTTC
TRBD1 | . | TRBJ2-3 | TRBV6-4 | CASSDSGTGADTQYF | TGTGCCAGCAGTGACTCCGGGACAGGGGCAGATACGCAGTATTTT
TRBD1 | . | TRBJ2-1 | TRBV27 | CASSLPGTGGDEQFF | TGTGCCAGCAGTTTGCCGGGGACAGGGGGAGATGAGCAGTTCTTC
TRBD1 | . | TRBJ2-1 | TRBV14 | CASSFRTGEPWDEQFF | TGTGCCAGCAGCTTTCGGACAGGGGAGCCCTGGGATGAGCAGTTCTTC
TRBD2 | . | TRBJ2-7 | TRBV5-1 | CASSLGSGGATGEQYF | TGCGCCAGCAGCTTGGGAAGCGGGGGGGCCACCGGCGAGCAGTACTTC
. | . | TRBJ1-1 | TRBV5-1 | CASSLDVRADTEAFF | TGCGCCAGCAGCTTGGATGTCAGGGCGGACACTGAAGCTTTCTTT
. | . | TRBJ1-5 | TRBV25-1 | CASGGGGAYGNQPQHF | TGTGCCAGCGGGGGCGGGGGAGCATACGGCAATCAGCCCCAGCATTTT
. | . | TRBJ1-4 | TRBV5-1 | CASSLVGILPTNEKLFF | TGCGCCAGCAGCTTGGTAGGGATTCTCCCAACTAATGAAAAACTGTTTTTT
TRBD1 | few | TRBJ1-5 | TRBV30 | CAGNGQGAVYQPQHF | TGTGCCGGAAACGGACAGGGGGCAGTATATCAGCCCCAGCATTTT
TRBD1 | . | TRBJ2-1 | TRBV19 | CASSIEVAGQVMYNEQFF | TGTGCCAGTAGTATCGAGGTGGCGGGACAGGTGATGTACAATGAGCAGTTCTTC
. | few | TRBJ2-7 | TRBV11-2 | CASSLVANAYEQYF | TGTGCCAGCAGCTTAGTTGCGAACGCCTACGAGCAGTACTTC
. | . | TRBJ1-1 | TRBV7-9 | CASGYTEAFF | TGTGCCAGCGGATACACTGAAGCTTTCTTT
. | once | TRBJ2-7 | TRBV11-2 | CASSLAPQQGGEQYF | TGTGCCAGCAGCTTAGCTCCCCAACAGGGCGGCGAGCAGTACTTC
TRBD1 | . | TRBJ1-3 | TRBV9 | CVSSPRDSSGNTIYF | TGTGTCAGCAGCCCAAGGGACAGCTCTGGAAACACCATATATTTT
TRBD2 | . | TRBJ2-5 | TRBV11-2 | CASSLEAGGPGTQYF | TGTGCCAGCAGCTTAGAGGCGGGGGGGCCTGGGACCCAGTACTTC
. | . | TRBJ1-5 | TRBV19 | CASSTRTIGVGQPQHF | TGTGCCAGTAGTACTCGGACAATTGGCGTAGGTCAGCCCCAGCATTTT
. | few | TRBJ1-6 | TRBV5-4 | CASSLGQYNSPLHF | TGTGCCAGCAGCTTAGGACAGTATAATTCACCCCTCCACTTT
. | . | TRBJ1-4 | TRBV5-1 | CATRGGGAGEKLFF | TGCGCCACCCGCGGAGGGGGGGCAGGTGAAAAACTGTTTTTT
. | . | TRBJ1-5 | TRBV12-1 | CASSQDSNQPQHF | TGTGCCAGCAGCCAGGATAGCAATCAGCCCCAGCATTTT
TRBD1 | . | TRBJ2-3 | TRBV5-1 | CASSLTQGVPPQYF | TGCGCCAGCAGCTTGACCCAGGGGGTACCCCCGCAGTATTTT
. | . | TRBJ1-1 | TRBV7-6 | CASSLRTANSGAEAFF | TGTGCCAGCAGCTTAAGGACAGCAAATTCCGGGGCTGAAGCTTTCTTT
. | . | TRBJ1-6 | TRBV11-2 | CASSSGDNSPLHF | TGTGCCAGCAGCTCTGGGGATAATTCACCCCTCCACTTT
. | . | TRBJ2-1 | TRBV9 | CASEVVLFF | TGTGCCAGCGAGGTAGTACTGTTCTTC
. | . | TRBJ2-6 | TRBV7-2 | CASTTRGANVLTF | TGTGCCAGCACCACCCGAGGGGCCAACGTCCTGACTTTC
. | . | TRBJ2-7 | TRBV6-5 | CASRAGYEQYF | TGTGCCAGCAGGGCCGGGTACGAGCAGTACTTC
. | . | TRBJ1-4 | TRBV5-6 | CASSSRLINEKLFF | TGTGCCAGCAGCTCTCGCTTGATTAATGAAAAACTGTTTTTT
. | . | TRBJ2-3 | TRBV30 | CAWSEFRQPDTQYF | TGTGCCTGGAGTGAATTTCGGCAGCCAGATACGCAGTATTTT